This T cell receptor beta chain was profiled in a study of blood T cell repertoires in COVID-19. From germline, CDR1 is MDHEN and CDR2 SYDVKM. The CDR3 sequence is 13 residues long. The V segment lost 6 bases and the J segment 7 bases; nucleotides outside the gene matches: 4. Measured with immunoSEQ multiplex PCR; TCRdb has only the in-frame clones, and not every one. The profile covers about 270,000 clones, with approximately 92% appearing a single time and roughly 2.3% taken by the ten largest. The chain carries TRBV28 and TRBJ1-3; 9 bases are shared with TRBD1. The sample consisted of PBMCs or T cells enriched from blood (not recorded which). The sequence derives from a woman aged 18-35 years who had recovered from COVID-19. CDR3 sequence: CASSPGQGNTIYF. DNA of the CDR3: TGTGCCAGCAGCCCCGGACAGGGGAACACCATATATTTT.